This T cell receptor (beta chain) was obtained from a study of cytomegalovirus exposure and HLA in healthy donors. Across the whole study: Researchers found that under 90% of about 400 genotyped donors fell within the Caucasian-associated ancestry cluster.

In the PCR, 60 Vbeta and 13 Jbeta primers were used. The data were produced by immunoSEQ multiplex PCR, yet TCRdb's version contains in-frame clones alone and is incomplete. This specimen shows about 99,000 clones; the ten leading clones hold less than 4.5%. Input material: PBMCs. This TCR was recovered from a man aged 40-55 years in good health and CMV-seronegative.

CDR3 residues: CASGWTGVPYEQYF. DNA for the CDR3: TGTGCCAGCGGATGGACAGGGGTTCCTTACGAGCAGTACTTC. The chain uses TRBV5-6 and TRBJ2-7; 9 bases align to TRBD1. J was trimmed by 4 bases and V by 7 bases; bases with no gene match: 9. The CDR3 covers 14 residues. Germline CDR1 reads SGHDT; CDR2 reads YYEEEE.